The table lists the clone carrying this TCR beta chain with many counts. Its antigen is unidentified. The sample comes from a study of T cells in Graves' hyperthyroidism and ophthalmopathy. Looking at the study overall: Peripheral blood specimens were obtained at initial diagnosis, prior to any treatment.

Germline CDR1 is KGHSH and CDR2 is LQKENI. With 4 bases removed from V and 5 bases from J, the gap between germline ends came to 11 bases. The CDR3 length is 14 residues. Findings and caveats of the study: A median about 6.5 months before onset, the model predicted ophthalmopathy. Ophthalmopathy stood apart from stable hyperthyroidism in a 13 V-J model.

Stable hyperthyroidism: no ophthalmopathy progression over 18 months of follow-up. RNA transcripts yielded amplified TCR beta CDR3 regions. During a first-round RT-PCR of the TCR CDR3, the HTBI primer set was used. MiXCR, run by TCRdb on the multiplex PCR reads, gives a single entry per CDR3 protein. The profile shows hundreds of thousands of distinct CDR3 sequences, around 13% of them singletons. Input material: blood. This TCR was sampled from a woman under 30 with Graves' hyperthyroidism. This chain uses TRBV18 with TRBJ1-4, with D possibly TRBD1 on 5 matching bases. CDR3 in amino acids: CASSLAGRNEKLFF. CDR3 nucleotide sequence: TGTGCCAGCTCACTGGCAGGGCGAAATGAAAAACTGTTTTTT. Full variable domain (outside the CDR3, taken from reference TRBV18 and TRBJ1-4): NAGVMQNPRHLVRRRGQEARLRCSPMKGHSHVYWYRQLPEEGLKFMVYLQKENIIDESGMPKERFSAEFPKEGPSILRIQQVVRGDSAAYFCASSLAGRNEKLFFGSGTQLSVL.